This T cell receptor (beta chain) was sequenced in a study of cytomegalovirus exposure and HLA in healthy donors (dated by TCRdb to 2016 to 2017). Notes on the research overall: An earlier analysis of several hundred of the donors reported 250 to 300 Gb of sequence data and 117 million unique TCR beta sequences obtained from about 170 million T cells. Roughly 300 gigabases of sequencing data and tens of millions of unique TCR sequences were included in an early release covering 550 to 800 HLA-typed donors. Of the 300 to 500 genotyped donors, less than 85% were placed in the genetic ancestry cluster associated with self-reported Caucasian donors. The aim of the study was to test whether cataloging public T cell receptors could identify signatures of past pathogen exposure. Using immunosequencing, the study profiled T cell repertoires from about 650 subjects and related those repertoires to cytomegalovirus serostatus. A separate validation cohort of about 110 different subjects was used in addition to the approximately 610-subject first cohort. High-throughput TCR immunosequencing, statistical association of individual TCRs with disease status, and machine learning were combined to predict cytomegalovirus infection status. To study patterns of TCR occurrence, a later analysis re-analyzed previously published TCR beta repertoires from 650 to 750 donors and added high-resolution HLA genotyping. The later analysis used no new phenotypic data to find candidate immune exposures, relying instead on TCR beta sequences and their occurrence across donors. An earlier analysis of some 500 of the donors used high-throughput TCR beta sequencing to judge whether each TCR beta V gene segment behaved as functional or pseudogenic. Donor age, sex, ethnicity and CMV serostatus were compiled together with the repertoire data. A later genetic analysis used genome-wide SNP genotypes for about 65% of the 666 donors, treating that subset as a discovery cohort. Every discovery cohort repertoire had been produced on one sequencing platform. Both class I and class II loci were covered by HLA typing, at four-digit resolution. Typing coverage varied by locus: roughly 620-630 donors for A, B, C, DRB1 and DQB1; roughly 510 for DQA1; over 600 for DPA1; approximately 470 for DPB1. Roughly 5 DR-DQ haplotypes were treated as single units for association and clustering because of strong linkage in the cohort. Across approximately 420 genotyped donors of the cohort, an average of about 220,000 unique TCR beta nucleotide sequences per donor were sequenced, and 15% to 20% of those sequences were non-productive.

Paper-wide results and their limitations: Several of the top co-occurrence clusters appeared to be linked to parvovirus B19, influenza, CMV and Epstein-Barr virus, according to a later analysis. In a later analysis, TCR association rates were found to vary across HLA loci, with the most associated TCRs seen for DRB1 alleles and the fewest for HLA-C alleles. Specific HLA alleles were associated with roughly 17,000 TCR beta sequences at a false discovery rate of 0.05 in a later analysis. A later analysis found that HLA-associated TCR beta chains were more clonally expanded and had lower generation probabilities than equally common non-associated chains. Because the 87-base-pair reads could not distinguish some IMGT-functional V segments, including TRBV6-2 and TRBV6-3, those segments were excluded. A further reported finding was that TCR beta sequences accurately predicted the HLA-A and HLA-B alleles for most subjects in the first cohort. Only TCR beta chains were sequenced in this cohort, and the absence of alpha or paired-chain data limited detectable features. Compared with the approximately 720-donor mean, donors in an Asian-associated ancestry cluster had fewer N-insertions in productive TCRs, according to a later genetic analysis. An earlier analysis of around 500 of the donors showed that most TCR beta V segments appeared in productive rearrangements either about 90% or about 30% of the time, which broadly matched IMGT annotations. A later analysis found that most CMV-associated TCR beta chains appeared HLA-restricted, with HLA associations seemingly driven largely by CMV exposure. The sequencing pipeline was judged likely to have produced a cluster of highly shared sequence variants as a technical artifact. The earlier analysis of 450 to 700 of the donors excluded 15 to 20 rarely observed V segments, including chromosome 9 orphons, because counts were too low. Sequencing depth was assumed to be roughly uniform across donors in the presence/absence analyses, though that assumption may not hold. In a later genetic analysis, a missense DCLRE1C variant was associated with V-gene and J-gene trimming of TCR beta chains, and the association was replicated in an independent cohort. For the cohort, immune exposure information was limited to CMV serostatus. In vitro tests confirmed that a few of the cytomegalovirus-associated TCR beta chains recognize cytomegalovirus antigens. When HLA alleles, especially DR and DQ, strongly co-occurred, attributing TCR associations to individual alleles was difficult. While some public TCRs were present in many individuals, most TCR sequences turned up only very rarely across donors. Linkage disequilibrium might explain the correlated functional status among segregating V segments, but an unknown experimental factor could not be excluded. The study gave a list of 150 to 200 TCR beta chains associated with cytomegalovirus. In both the original and validation cohorts, the classifier was reported to diagnose cytomegalovirus status with high specificity and sensitivity. Because HLA typing was unavailable for some donors at each locus, only the typed subset was used in association tests. It was suggested by the authors that the approach could potentially be generalized to other disease states and immunological phenotypes.

For this clone: Its recognized antigen is unknown. No base quality information exists; no much larger clone differs at one position.

CDR1 SGHTA and CDR2 FQGTGA are derived from the germline V gene. After removal of 5 bases from V and 3 bases from J, the junction retains 8 bases not matched to a gene. The CDR3 goes from the cysteine to the phenylalanine over 15 residues. The DNA shown is the 45-base CDR3, in frame from base 1. The library was generated by the immunoSEQ multiplex PCR assay. A mixture of 60 forward primers for TCR Vbeta segments and 13 reverse primers for TCR Jbeta segments was used in the multiplex PCR. The CDR3 region of rearranged TCR beta genes was amplified from genomic DNA by a multiplex PCR assay. Amplified TCR beta libraries were sequenced as 87-base-pair reads on the Illumina HiSeq System. On the authors' methods: Across the 700 or so repertoires, a later analysis counted 80 million or so unique TCR beta chains, roughly 11 million of which were shared by at least two donors. Raw reads were error-corrected and collapsed into unique sequences by a nearest-neighbor algorithm in which closely related sequences were merged to remove PCR and sequencing errors. Alignment of CDR3 sequences to IMGT reference sequences was used to assign V, D and J gene segments. For a sequence to be retained, a match of at least six nucleotides was required to both a V gene segment and a J gene segment. A rearrangement was called productive if the CDR3 had no stop codons and remained in frame with V and J, and every other rearrangement was called non-productive. CDR3 was defined according to IMGT convention as the region running from the second conserved V-encoded cysteine to the conserved J-encoded phenylalanine. In an earlier analysis of around 540 of the donors, sequences lacking an unambiguous match to a single V gene segment were excluded. In an earlier analysis of around 590 of the donors, a V segment was called functional when productive rearrangements were above 56.7%, and segregating when the standard deviation between donors exceeded 5%. To diagnose cytomegalovirus status from the catalog of TCR beta chain sequences, a statistical classification framework was built. In a later analysis, V and J genes were assigned by comparing TCR nucleotide sequences against IMGT/GENE-DB human TR gene sequences. A later analysis assigned CDR3 sequences and most-parsimonious VDJ recombination scenarios with the TCRdist pipeline. A later analysis defined each TCR beta chain by its CDR3 amino acid sequence plus V-gene family, and excluded reads lacking a unique V-gene family. In a later analysis, 450 to 600 highly shared, low-generation-probability nucleotide sequences were removed to address suspected cross-contamination and a sequencing artifact. In a later analysis, a clonal expansion index was calculated for each public chain from normalized within-repertoire ranks of inferred template counts. In a later analysis, generation probabilities were computed using a VDJ recombination model fitted to out-of-frame rearrangements, and the results were checked against IGoR. In a later analysis, TCR-TCR, TCR-HLA and TCR-CMV co-occurrence was scored with hypergeometric tests, and a repertoire-size bias correction was applied to TCR pairs. In a later analysis, false discovery rates were estimated by permuting HLA or CMV assignments 20 times. In a later analysis, co-occurring TCRs were grouped with DBSCAN, and TCRdist sequence similarity was added when clustering was performed within HLA-allele-positive subsets. Repertoires with fewer than 30,000 or more than 120,000 public chains were left out of co-occurrence clustering, as were four to six repertoires with anomalous nucleotide sharing. Not all clones reach the TCRdb copy of this immuneACCESS table, which keeps in-frame sequences only. Checked studies attribute under half of the gap to unresolved V genes and leave the rest unexplained. The V and J calls and clone size are taken from that table; D and trimming were inferred from the DNA. The sample table shows roughly 180,000 clones, and 77% are seen once. About 1.5% of the sample lies in the top ten.

In total, 666 healthy bone marrow donors made up the cohort. Cohort members were all nominally healthy when sampled, although unrecorded immune exposures were likely present. The donor was CMV seronegative and belonged to the group of around 350 seronegative cohort members. A peripheral blood sample was collected from each donor, and TCR beta sequencing was performed on peripheral blood mononuclear cells. Genomic DNA was extracted from the blood cell samples with the Qiagen DNeasy Blood Extraction Kit. Specimen: PBMCs. The V gene is TRBV7-3 and the J gene is TRBJ1-1; 8 central nucleotides agree with TRBD1. The receptor's source is a man aged 18 to 35 in good health and CMV-seronegative. CDR3 loop: CASSPWTGMDTEAFF. The sequence in DNA is TGTGCCAGCAGCCCCTGGACAGGGATGGACACTGAAGCTTTCTTT.